The 10 T cell receptor beta chains presented below share a single source sample, sequenced in a study of early T cells in non-severe SARS-CoV-2 infection. TCRdb processed the 5' RACE reads anew with MiXCR; each CDR3 protein has one entry. Among about 77,000 distinct CDR3 sequences, over 4% were seen once, and the ten largest hold approximately 7%. The starting material was whole blood, obtained at baseline. The receptors originated from an adult who was a healthcare worker with PCR-confirmed SARS-CoV-2 infection or an uninfected control (not recorded which).

In its sample, this clonotype was seen many times. The CDR3 loop reads CSGQSLGNTIYF. The CDR3 DNA sequence: TGCAGCGGGCAGAGCCTGGGAAACACCATATATTTT. The chain employs TRBV29-1 and TRBJ1-3, with D unresolved. CDR1 and CDR2 (germline): SQVTM, ANQGSEA. Between the trimmed V and J ends, which lost 7 bases and 4 bases, there was a span of 11 bases. The CDR3 loop spans 12 amino acids.

This clonotype occurred many times. The genes are TRBV28 and TRBJ1-5; possible D gene TRBD1, 5 bases. V was trimmed by 8 bases and J by 4 bases, leaving 18 bases between them. The CDR3 is 15 amino acids. Per germline, CDR1 MDHEN and CDR2 SYDVKM. The chain's CDR3 is CASGRSLGVNQPQHF. CDR3 nucleotide sequence: TGTGCCAGCGGACGTTCTTTGGGGGTTAATCAGCCCCAGCATTTT.

The chain recombines TRBV27 with TRBJ2-3; TRBD2 aligns across 11 bases. J gave up 5 bases and V 4 bases, and 2 bases lay outside the gene matches. There are 14 residues in the CDR3. Per germline, CDR1 MNHEY and CDR2 SMNVEV (reference sequence). The CDR3 nucleotides are TGTGCCAGCAGTTGGACTAGCGGGCGAGATACGCAGTATTTT. This gives the protein CASSWTSGRDTQYF.

This clonotype was observed a handful of times. The V gene is TRBV5-1, the J gene TRBJ2-1; TRBD2 agrees at 15 bases. The CDR3 is made up of 16 amino acids. The germline V gene has CDR1 SGHRS and CDR2 YFSETQ. J gave up 6 bases and V 5 bases, and 6 bases lay outside the gene matches. CDR3 sequence (DNA): TGCGCCAGCAGTTTGCCGGGACTAGCGGGAGGCAATGAGCAGTTCTTC. This gives the protein CASSLPGLAGGNEQFF. Looking up the rest from reference TRBV5-1 and TRBJ2-1 gives the full variable domain: KAGVTQTPRYLIKTRGQQVTLSCSPISGHRSVSWYQQTPGQGLQFLFEYFSETQRNKGNFPGRFSGRQFSNSRSEMNVSTLELGDSALYLCASSLPGLAGGNEQFFGPGTRLTVL.

There are many counts of this clonotype. V and J are TRBV10-3 and TRBJ2-7; 8 bases line up with TRBD2. In germline, CDR1 is ENHRY, CDR2 SYGVKD. The CDR3 spans 13 residues. With 6 bases clipped from V and 5 bases from J, the junction kept 6 bases outside the gene matches. Here the CDR3 reads CAIRSGSSNEQYF. DNA for the CDR3: TGTGCCATCAGGAGCGGGAGCAGCAACGAGCAGTACTTC.

This clonotype was counted a few times. The chain uses TRBV20-1 and TRBJ2-7; 9 nucleotides match TRBD2. This CDR3 has 11 residues. Germline V gene data show CDR1 as DFQATT and CDR2 as SNEGSKA (reference sequence). DNA of the CDR3: TGCAGGACTAGCGGTGCCTACGAGCAGTACTTC. This sequence encodes CRTSGAYEQYF.

This clonotype has a count of ten or more. The chain recombines TRBV25-1 with TRBJ2-7; either TRBD1 or TRBD2 may supply D (5 bases each). The CDR3 has 14 amino acids. Germline assignment: CDR1 MGHDK and CDR2 SYGVNS. With 4 bases removed from V and 4 bases from J, the gap between germline ends came to 14 bases. CDR3 sequence (DNA): TGTGCCAGCAGTGGCCGGCCGAGGGGTTACGAGCAGTACTTC. This encodes CASSGRPRGYEQYF.

This clonotype was seen ten or more times. This chain connects TRBV6-2 or TRBV6-3 to TRBJ2-1; D remains unclear. Trimming took off 4 bases at V and 0 bases at J, with 13 bases between the two ends. The CDR3 is 16 residues long. Germline V gene data show CDR1 as MNHEY and CDR2 as SVGEGT. CDR3 region: CASSSMTVSSYNEQFF. CDR3 sequence (DNA): TGTGCCAGCAGTTCCATGACGGTTAGCTCCTACAATGAGCAGTTCTTC.

Only a few counts were recorded for this clonotype. The chain combines TRBV5-6 with TRBJ1-1; 8 nucleotides agree with TRBD1. The V gene end was trimmed by 0 bases and the J gene end by 13 bases; junction bases not matched to a gene: 8. CDR1 SGHDT and CDR2 YYEEEE come from the germline V gene. The CDR3 has 13 residues. This CDR3 reads CASSLGGDRRGFF. The CDR3 DNA sequence: TGTGCCAGCAGCTTGGGAGGGGACAGGCGAGGTTTCTTT.

This clonotype was seen ten or more times. This sequence joins TRBV20-1 and TRBJ1-1, with TRBD1 matching over 10 bases. This CDR3 is built from 13 residues. J lost 11 bases, V lost 0 bases, and 6 bases had no gene match. Germline V gene sequence: CDR1 DFQATT, CDR2 SNEGSKA (reference sequence). This CDR3 is CSARDGADRGAFF. DNA of the CDR3: TGCAGTGCTAGAGATGGGGCGGACAGGGGGGCTTTCTTT.